Sequencing of this TCR beta chain was carried out in a study of T cells after yellow fever vaccination. UMIs were added to TCR cDNA along with a universal primer site when it was made by 5'RACE template switching. TCRdb recomputed calls from the 5' RACE reads with MiXCR, one row per CDR3 protein. The sample carries under 200,000 distinct CDR3 sequences, 5.5% to 7.5% recorded once. Overall study findings and caveats: Abundant clonotypes (contaminants from the bulk population) could be present in FACS-sorted repertoires. A weaker but faster secondary response was observed, peaking on day 5 versus 15.

This clonotype has a handful of counts. Its antigen is undetermined. Trimming removed 3 bases at V and 7 bases at J, with 13 bases between. The CDR3 runs to 14 residues. Germline V CDR1 and CDR2: KGHSH, LQKENI. Specimen: CD4+ T cells sorted from PBMCs, collected 5 to 6 days after the first yellow fever vaccination. The receptor was derived from a man between 18 and 29 years old who received the YFV17D yellow fever vaccine. This chain joins TRBV18 and TRBJ1-5, with a tentative D call TRBD1 (5 bases). The CDR3 DNA is TGTGCCAGCTCACCGCAGGGTTTCGACCAGCCCCAGCATTTT. The encoded protein is CASSPQGFDQPQHF. Combining the CDR3 with reference TRBV18 and TRBJ1-5 gives the whole variable domain NAGVMQNPRHLVRRRGQEARLRCSPMKGHSHVYWYRQLPEEGLKFMVYLQKENIIDESGMPKERFSAEFPKEGPSILRIQQVVRGDSAAYFCASSPQGFDQPQHFGDGTRLSIL.